A single sample gave rise to the 20 T cell receptor beta chains below, sequenced in a study of cytomegalovirus exposure and HLA in healthy donors. Use of 60 Vbeta and 13 Jbeta primers characterized the PCR. Produced via immunoSEQ multiplex PCR; TCRdb's table is partial and in-frame only. The sample consists of roughly 100,000 clones, over 70% of them appearing once. The material sequenced was PBMCs. These receptors all come from a woman in her 40s in good health and CMV-seronegative.

V usage is TRBV27 and J usage is TRBJ2-2; TRBD2 aligns across 7 bases. V dropped 5 bases and J dropped 6; count of bases not matched to a gene: 12. The CDR3 extends over 16 amino acids. The germline gives CDR1 MNHEY, CDR2 SMNVEV (reference sequence). For the CDR3, the DNA is TGTGCCAGCAGTATCTCAGATTACCGGGGGGCCGGGGAGCTGTTTTTT. Amino acids: CASSISDYRGAGELFF.

V gene TRBV7-6 combines with J gene TRBJ2-7, with D unclear. Germline CDR1 and CDR2: SGHVS and FNYEAQ. Trimming cost V 4 bases and J 5 bases, with 9 bases left between them. The CDR3 is 12 amino acids. For the CDR3, the DNA is TGTGCCAGCAGCTCCCGCTCGGACGAGCAGTACTTC. It codes for CASSSRSDEQYF.

The chain joins TRBV19 to TRBJ1-2; D gene unclear. The CDR3 is 11 residues long. The V end was cut by 1 base, the J end by 5 bases, with 2 bases between. From germline, CDR1 is LNHDA and CDR2 SQIVND (reference sequence). Here the CDR3 DNA reads TGTGCCAGTAGTATAGCGTATGGCTACACCTTC. It encodes CASSIAYGYTF.

The gene calls are TRBV9 and TRBJ1-1, with D possibly TRBD1 on 6 matching bases. V shed 3 bases and J shed 0 bases, with 24 bases lying between them. The CDR3 is made up of 19 amino acids. Germline V gene lookup returns CDR1 SGDLS and CDR2 YYNGEE. The CDR3 nucleotides are TGTGCCAGCAGCGATCTTTCCCCCGGACAGCGACTAATGAACACTGAAGCTTTCTTT. Protein product: CASSDLSPGQRLMNTEAFF.

V gene TRBV5-6 combines with J gene TRBJ1-6; 7 bases agree with TRBD1. Per the germline V gene, CDR1 is SGHDT and CDR2 is YYEEEE. V was pared by 4 bases and J by 9 bases, with 4 bases of the junction left unmatched. This CDR3 comprises 13 residues. The CDR3 loop reads CASSLGQTSPLHF. Written as DNA, the CDR3 is TGTGCCAGCAGCCTGGGACAGACTTCACCCCTCCACTTT. Combining the CDR3 with reference TRBV5-6 and TRBJ1-6 gives the whole variable domain DAGVTQSPTHLIKTRGQQVTLRCSPKSGHDTVSWYQQALGQGPQFIFQYYEEEERQRGNFPDRFSGHQFPNYSSELNVNALLLGDSALYLCASSLGQTSPLHFGNGTRLTVT.

The count of this clone is one. The chain is built from TRBV7-2 and TRBJ1-6; D is perhaps TRBD1 (6 bases). The CDR3 runs to 15 residues. Trimming removed 3 bases from V and 7 bases from J, with 13 bases in between. Germline loops: CDR1 SGHTA, CDR2 FQGNSA. CDR3 loop: CASSLGGGRNSPLHF. The CDR3 DNA follows: TGTGCCAGCAGCTTGGGCGGGGGCCGGAATTCACCCCTCCACTTT.

The rearrangement joins TRBV12-5 to TRBJ1-1; 8 bases map to TRBD1. Germline loops: CDR1 LGHNT, CDR2 FRNRAP. The ends lost 3 bases at V and 0 bases at J; junction bases unmatched: 6. This CDR3 contains 16 residues. The DNA for the CDR3 is TGTGCTAGTGGTTTCCCTCAGGGGGCTCTGAACACTGAAGCTTTCTTT. Its protein is CASGFPQGALNTEAFF. The full variable domain, completed using reference TRBV12-5 and TRBJ1-1, is DARVTQTPRHKVTEMGQEVTMRCQPILGHNTVFWYRQTMMQGLELLAYFRNRAPLDDSGMPKDRFSAEMPDATLATLKIQPSEPRDSAVYFCASGFPQGALNTEAFFGQGTRLTVV.

The V and J genes are TRBV25-1 and TRBJ2-7; 8 positions match TRBD1. The CDR3 has 13 residues. With 6 bases clipped from V and 2 bases from J, the junction kept 3 bases outside the gene matches. Per germline, CDR1 MGHDK and CDR2 SYGVNS. CDR3 amino acids: CASRGTGAYEQYF. CDR3 DNA: TGTGCCAGCAGGGGGACAGGAGCCTACGAGCAGTACTTC.

The J gene is TRBJ1-3, the V gene TRBV6-1; 11 bases map to TRBD1. The CDR3 runs to 17 residues. Germline V gives CDR1 MNHNS, CDR2 SASEGT. Losses at the gene ends were 0 bases for V and 4 bases for J; bases not matched to a gene: 5. CDR3 sequence reads: CASSEAIGQGAGNTIYF. The CDR3 DNA follows: TGTGCCAGCAGTGAAGCGATTGGACAGGGGGCGGGAAACACCATATATTTT.

Only a few counts were recorded for this clone. The V and J genes are TRBV4-3 and TRBJ2-1; the match to TRBD2 covers 13 bases. The CDR3 consists of 15 residues. The ends lost 4 bases at V and 10 bases at J; junction bases unmatched: 7. Germline V gene sequence: CDR1 LGHNA, CDR2 YSLEER. The CDR3 coding sequence is TGCGCCAGCAGCCTACTAGCGGGGGGGCTTGGCGAGCAGTTCTTC. Its translation: CASSLLAGGLGEQFF.

The rearrangement joins TRBV15 to TRBJ1-6; TRBD1 matches at 10 bases. The germline V gene has CDR1 LNHNV and CDR2 YYDKDF (reference sequence). V trimming: 4 bases; J trimming: 0 bases; junction bases outside the gene matches: 12. The CDR3 loop spans 20 amino acids. CDR3 amino acids: CATSTTTGTGALSYNSPLHF. The CDR3 nucleotides are TGTGCCACCAGCACCACCACCGGGACAGGGGCCCTCTCCTATAATTCACCCCTCCACTTT.

The chain carries TRBV12-5 and TRBJ2-3; 7 bases line up with TRBD2. V was pared by 2 bases and J by 4 bases, with 3 bases of the junction left unmatched. CDR3 length equals 14 residues. The germline gives CDR1 LGHNT, CDR2 FRNRAP. In DNA, the CDR3 is TGTGCTAGTGGTTTGAGACTAGCAGCAGATACGCAGTATTTT. This translates into CASGLRLAADTQYF.

This clone occurred a few times. The chain uses TRBV7-8 and TRBJ1-2; perhaps TRBD1 as D (6 bases). Germline CDR1 and CDR2: SGHVS and FQNEAQ. V was pared by 0 bases and J by 8 bases, with 13 bases between. The CDR3 covers 14 residues. The CDR3 DNA sequence: TGTGCCAGCAGCTTAGCGGCGGGGGCGGGAGGCTACACCTTC. Protein: CASSLAAGAGGYTF. Using reference TRBV7-8 and TRBJ1-2 for the parts outside the CDR3, the full variable domain is GAGVSQSPRYKVAKRGQDVALRCDPISGHVSLFWYQQALGQGPEFLTYFQNEAQLDKSGLPSDRFFAERPEGSVSTLKIQRTQQEDSAVYLCASSLAAGAGGYTFGSGTRLTVV.

The J gene is TRBJ2-2, the V gene TRBV5-1, with 7 bases identical to TRBD1. The trim removed 0 bases at V and 3 bases at J, leaving 5 bases unmatched. Germline-derived CDR1 and CDR2 are SGHRS and YFSETQ. This CDR3 region has 16 residues. The CDR3 sequence: CASSLGQGIHTGELFF. The CDR3 DNA reads as TGCGCCAGCAGCTTGGGACAGGGAATCCACACCGGGGAGCTGTTTTTT.

This clone was counted a few times. The rearrangement uses TRBV4-2 and TRBJ2-7; tentative D call: TRBD1 (6 bases). Germline V gives CDR1 LGHNA, CDR2 YNFKEQ. The length of the CDR3 is 15 residues. V was pared by 3 bases and J by 3 bases, with 15 bases between. CDR3 amino acids: CASSQFDQGNYEQYF. CDR3 DNA sequence: TGTGCCAGCAGCCAGTTCGACCAGGGGAACTACGAGCAGTACTTC.

The chain employs TRBV4-2 and TRBJ2-3; 9 nucleotides line up with TRBD2. Germline values: CDR1 LGHNA, CDR2 YNFKEQ. This CDR3 is built from 17 residues. V was clipped by 4 bases and J by 1 base; unmatched bases: 9. CDR3 in amino acids: CASSLEARGGGTDTQYF. CDR3 DNA: TGTGCCAGCAGCCTGGAGGCGCGCGGGGGGGGCACAGATACGCAGTATTTT.

V usage is TRBV27 and J usage is TRBJ1-1; a possible D gene is TRBD1 (5 bases). This CDR3 region has 13 residues. Germline loops: CDR1 MNHEY, CDR2 SMNVEV (reference sequence). Trimming pared 3 bases from V and 4 bases from J, leaving 9 bases between. The CDR3 spells CASSFSGGTEAFF. The CDR3 DNA reads as TGTGCCAGCAGTTTCTCGGGGGGCACTGAAGCTTTCTTT.

This chain connects TRBV9 to TRBJ1-4; weak D call: TRBD1 (5 bases). The V end was cut by 2 bases, the J end by 1 base, with 12 bases between. Germline loops: CDR1 SGDLS, CDR2 YYNGEE. The CDR3 runs to 16 residues. The CDR3 coding sequence is TGTGCCAGCAGCGTTGGGGGGGTTAGAACTAATGAAAAACTGTTTTTT. Translated, it gives CASSVGGVRTNEKLFF.

The chain couples TRBV2 to TRBJ2-1, with 7 nucleotides matching TRBD1. The CDR3 totals 13 residues. J lost 3 bases, V lost 10 bases, and 6 bases had no gene match. In germline, CDR1 is SNHLY, CDR2 FYNNEI. The CDR3: CANRDSIYNEQFF. The CDR3 DNA reads TGTGCCAACAGGGACAGCATCTACAATGAGCAGTTCTTC.

The chain joins TRBV5-1 to TRBJ2-7; weak D call: TRBD2 (5 bases). CDR1 is SGHRS, CDR2 YFSETQ, per germline. This CDR3 contains 12 residues. V lost 2 bases to trimming and J lost 5 bases, with 8 bases between them. The CDR3 here is CASSFTRDEQYF. The CDR3 nucleotides are TGCGCCAGCAGCTTTACTAGAGACGAGCAGTACTTC. The full variable domain, rest sourced from reference TRBV5-1 and TRBJ2-7, is KAGVTQTPRYLIKTRGQQVTLSCSPISGHRSVSWYQQTPGQGLQFLFEYFSETQRNKGNFPGRFSGRQFSNSRSEMNVSTLELGDSALYLCASSFTRDEQYFGPGTRLTVT.